The clone carrying this T cell receptor (beta chain) has ten or more counts. The length of the CDR3 is 12 residues. The V and J ends lost 3 bases and 3 bases respectively, with 6 bases between them. The entry originates in a study of T cells after yellow fever vaccination. TCRdb ran MiXCR on the 5' RACE reads and lists one entry per CDR3 protein. The sample contains some 250,000 distinct CDR3 sequences, roughly 7.2% of which appear only once. The chain uses TRBV12-3 or TRBV12-4 and TRBJ2-7; D ambiguous. This TCR was sampled from a man aged 30 to 39 who received the YFV17D yellow fever vaccine. The sample here was CD4+ T cells sorted from PBMCs, taken 15 days after the yellow fever booster vaccination. CDR3 coding DNA: TGTGCCAGCAGTTTTGAGGTCTACGAGCAGTACTTC. It is translated as CASSFEVYEQYF.